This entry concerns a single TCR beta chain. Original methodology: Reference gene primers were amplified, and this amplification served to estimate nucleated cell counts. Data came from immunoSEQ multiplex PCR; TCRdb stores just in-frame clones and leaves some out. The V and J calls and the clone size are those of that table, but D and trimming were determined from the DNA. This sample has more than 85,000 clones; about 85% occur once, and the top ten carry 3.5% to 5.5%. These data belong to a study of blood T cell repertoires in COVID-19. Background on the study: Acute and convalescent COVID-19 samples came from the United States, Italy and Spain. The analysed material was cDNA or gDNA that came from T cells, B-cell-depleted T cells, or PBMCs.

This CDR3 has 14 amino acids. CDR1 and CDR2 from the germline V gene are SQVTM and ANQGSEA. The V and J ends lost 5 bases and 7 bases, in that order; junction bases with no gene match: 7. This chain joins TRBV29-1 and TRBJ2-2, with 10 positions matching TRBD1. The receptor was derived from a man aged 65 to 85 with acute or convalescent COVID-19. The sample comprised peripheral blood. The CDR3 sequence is CSVTGTGVIGELFF. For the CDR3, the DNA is TGCAGCGTTACCGGGACAGGGGTAATCGGGGAGCTGTTTTTT.